This T cell receptor beta chain was identified during a study of glioma-infiltrating T cells. The length of the CDR3 is 14 residues. Unmatched junction bases numbered 3, after V lost 5 bases and J lost 4 bases. Germline CDR1 SGHTA, CDR2 FQGNSA. In its sample, this clonotype was seen many times. Amplification of TCR alpha and beta CDR3 regions from RNA used iRepertoire nested multiplex PCR. Tissue mRNA or PBMC total RNA, roughly 95-400 ng, went into one-step reverse transcription and amplification. TCRdb fed the multiplex PCR reads into MiXCR, producing one record per CDR3 protein. The profile shows more than 300,000 distinct CDR3 sequences, 41% of them singletons.

The chain links TRBV7-2 to TRBJ2-5; 11 nucleotides line up with TRBD1. The sequenced sample was glioma tissue, nonneoplastic brain tissue, or PBMCs (not recorded which). The origin of this receptor is a human donor with low-grade glioma or glioblastoma, undergoing nonglioma brain surgery, or in good health (not recorded which). CDR3 sequence: CASSTGQGGETQYF. The CDR3 DNA is TGTGCCAGCAGCACGGGACAGGGGGGAGAGACCCAGTACTTC.